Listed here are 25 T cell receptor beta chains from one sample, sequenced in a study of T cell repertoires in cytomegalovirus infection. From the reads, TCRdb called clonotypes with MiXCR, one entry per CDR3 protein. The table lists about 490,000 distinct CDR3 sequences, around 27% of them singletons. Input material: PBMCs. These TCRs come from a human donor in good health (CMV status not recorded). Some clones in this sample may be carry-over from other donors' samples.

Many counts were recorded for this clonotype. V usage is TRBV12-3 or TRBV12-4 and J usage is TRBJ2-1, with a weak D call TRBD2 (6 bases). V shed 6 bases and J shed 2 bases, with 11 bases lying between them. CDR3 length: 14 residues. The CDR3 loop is CASSFGGAYNEQFF. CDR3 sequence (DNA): TGTGCCAGCAGCTTCGGGGGTGCCTACAATGAGCAGTTCTTC.

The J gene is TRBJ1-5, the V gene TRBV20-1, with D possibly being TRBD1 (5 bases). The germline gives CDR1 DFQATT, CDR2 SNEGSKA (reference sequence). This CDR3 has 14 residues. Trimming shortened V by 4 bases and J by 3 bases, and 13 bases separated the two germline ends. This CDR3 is CSATRDWNNQPQHF. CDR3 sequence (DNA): TGCAGTGCTACCAGGGATTGGAACAATCAGCCCCAGCATTTT.

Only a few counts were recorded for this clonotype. The CDR3 region is CASQKGVIATNEKLFF. The CDR3 DNA sequence: TGTGCCAGCCAAAAGGGGGTGATTGCAACTAATGAAAAACTGTTTTTT. The V gene is TRBV11-2, the J gene TRBJ1-4; perhaps TRBD1 as D (6 bases). Per germline, CDR1 SGHAT and CDR2 FQNNGV. The V and J ends lost 8 bases and 0 bases respectively, with 16 bases between them. This CDR3 contains 16 residues. Combining the CDR3 with reference TRBV11-2 and TRBJ1-4 gives the whole variable domain EAGVAQSPRYKIIEKRQSVAFWCNPISGHATLYWYQQILGQGPKLLIQFQNNGVVDDSQLPKDRFSAERLKGVDSTLKIQPAKLEDSAVYLCASQKGVIATNEKLFFGSGTQLSVL.

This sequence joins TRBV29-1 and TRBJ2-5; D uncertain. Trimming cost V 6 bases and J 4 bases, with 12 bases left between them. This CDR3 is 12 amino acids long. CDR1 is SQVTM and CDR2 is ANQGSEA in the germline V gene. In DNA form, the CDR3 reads TGCAGCGTCGAGGAAGGACGAGAGACCCAGTACTTC. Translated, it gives CSVEEGRETQYF. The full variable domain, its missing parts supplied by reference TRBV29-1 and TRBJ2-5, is SAVISQKPSRDICQRGTSLTIQCQVDSQVTMMFWYRQQPGQSLTLIATANQGSEATYESGFVIDKFPISRPNLTFSTLTVSNMSPEDSSIYLCSVEEGRETQYFGPGTRLLVL.

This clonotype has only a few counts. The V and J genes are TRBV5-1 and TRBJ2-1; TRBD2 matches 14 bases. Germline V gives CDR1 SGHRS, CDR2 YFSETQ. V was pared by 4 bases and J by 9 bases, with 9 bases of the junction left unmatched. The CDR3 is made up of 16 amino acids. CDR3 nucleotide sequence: TGCGCCAGCAGCCCGGCCGGGACTAGCGGGAGTGGTGAGCAGTTCTTC. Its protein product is CASSPAGTSGSGEQFF.

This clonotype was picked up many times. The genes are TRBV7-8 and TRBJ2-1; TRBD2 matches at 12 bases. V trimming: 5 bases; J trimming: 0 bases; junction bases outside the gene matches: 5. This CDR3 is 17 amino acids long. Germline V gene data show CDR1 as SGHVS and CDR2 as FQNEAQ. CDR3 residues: CASSPSTSGSSYNEQFF. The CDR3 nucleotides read TGTGCCAGCAGCCCGTCGACTAGCGGGAGCTCCTACAATGAGCAGTTCTTC. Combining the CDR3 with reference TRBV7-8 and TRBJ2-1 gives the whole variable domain GAGVSQSPRYKVAKRGQDVALRCDPISGHVSLFWYQQALGQGPEFLTYFQNEAQLDKSGLPSDRFFAERPEGSVSTLKIQRTQQEDSAVYLCASSPSTSGSSYNEQFFGPGTRLTVL.

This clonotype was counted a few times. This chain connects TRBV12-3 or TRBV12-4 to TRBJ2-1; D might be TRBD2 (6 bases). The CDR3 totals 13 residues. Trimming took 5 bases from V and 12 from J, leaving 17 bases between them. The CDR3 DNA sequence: TGTGCCAGCAGTACGGACTATTATAGTGTGCAGTTCTTC. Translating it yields CASSTDYYSVQFF.

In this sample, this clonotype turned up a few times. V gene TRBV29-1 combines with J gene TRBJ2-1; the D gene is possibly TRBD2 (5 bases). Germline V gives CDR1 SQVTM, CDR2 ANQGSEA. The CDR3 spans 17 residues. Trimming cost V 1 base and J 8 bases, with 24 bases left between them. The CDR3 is CSVEGSPRATFSHEQFF. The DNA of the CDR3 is TGCAGCGTTGAAGGGTCCCCGAGGGCTACTTTTAGCCATGAGCAGTTCTTC.

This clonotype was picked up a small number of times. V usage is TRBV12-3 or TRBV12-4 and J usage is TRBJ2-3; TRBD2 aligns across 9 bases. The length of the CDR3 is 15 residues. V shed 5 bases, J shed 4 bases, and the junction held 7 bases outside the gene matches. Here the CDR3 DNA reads TGTGCCAGCAGTCTTAGCGGGAGTGCTCCAGATACGCAGTATTTT. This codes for CASSLSGSAPDTQYF.

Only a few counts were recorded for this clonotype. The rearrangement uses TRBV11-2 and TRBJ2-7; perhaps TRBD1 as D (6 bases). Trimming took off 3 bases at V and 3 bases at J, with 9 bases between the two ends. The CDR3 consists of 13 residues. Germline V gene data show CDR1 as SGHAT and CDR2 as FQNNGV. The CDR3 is CASSFGQIYEQYV. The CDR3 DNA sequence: TGTGCCAGCAGCTTTGGACAGATCTACGAGCAGTACGTC.

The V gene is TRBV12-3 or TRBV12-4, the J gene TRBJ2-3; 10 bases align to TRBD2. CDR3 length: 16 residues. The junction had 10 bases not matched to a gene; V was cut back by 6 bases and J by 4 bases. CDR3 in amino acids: CASSHPTLAGADTQYF. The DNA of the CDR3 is TGTGCCAGCAGCCACCCCACGCTAGCGGGAGCAGATACGCAGTATTTT.

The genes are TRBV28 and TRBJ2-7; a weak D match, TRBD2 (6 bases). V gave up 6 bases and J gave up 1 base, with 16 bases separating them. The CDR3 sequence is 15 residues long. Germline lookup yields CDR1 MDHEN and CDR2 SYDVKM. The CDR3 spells CASSPGTRISYEQYF. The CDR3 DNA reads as TGTGCCAGCAGCCCCGGGACTCGGATATCCTACGAGCAGTACTTC.

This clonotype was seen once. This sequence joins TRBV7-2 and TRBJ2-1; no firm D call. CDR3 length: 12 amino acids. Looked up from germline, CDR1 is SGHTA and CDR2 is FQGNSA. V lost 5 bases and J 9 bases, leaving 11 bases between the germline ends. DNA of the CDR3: TGTGCCAGCAGCCTCCCCTCTTCTGAGCAGTTCTTC. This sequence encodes CASSLPSSEQFF.

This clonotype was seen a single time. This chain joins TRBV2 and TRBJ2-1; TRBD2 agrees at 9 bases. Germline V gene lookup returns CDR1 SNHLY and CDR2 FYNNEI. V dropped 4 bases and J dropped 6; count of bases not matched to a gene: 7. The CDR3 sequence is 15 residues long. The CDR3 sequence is CASSANMGLANEQFF. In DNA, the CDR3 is TGTGCCAGCAGTGCGAACATGGGACTAGCCAATGAGCAGTTCTTC. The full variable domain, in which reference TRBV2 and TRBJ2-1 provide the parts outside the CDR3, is EPEVTQTPSHQVTQMGQEVILRCVPISNHLYFYWYRQILGQKVEFLVSFYNNEISEKSEIFDDQFSVERPDGSNFTLKIRSTKLEDSAMYFCASSANMGLANEQFFGPGTRLTVL.

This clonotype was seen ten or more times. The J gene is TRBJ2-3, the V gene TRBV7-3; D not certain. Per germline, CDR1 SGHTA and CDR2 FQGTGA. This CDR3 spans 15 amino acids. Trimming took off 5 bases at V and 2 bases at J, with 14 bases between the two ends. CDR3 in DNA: TGTGCCAGCAGCCTTGATCCCTACGACACAGATACGCAGTATTTT. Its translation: CASSLDPYDTDTQYF.

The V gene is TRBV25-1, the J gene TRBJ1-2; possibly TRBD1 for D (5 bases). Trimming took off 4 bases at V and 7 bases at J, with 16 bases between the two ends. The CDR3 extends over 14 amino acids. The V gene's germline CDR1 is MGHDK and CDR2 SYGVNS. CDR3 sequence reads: CASSVPGLGGGYTF. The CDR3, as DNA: TGTGCCAGCAGTGTACCGGGACTGGGAGGTGGCTACACCTTC.

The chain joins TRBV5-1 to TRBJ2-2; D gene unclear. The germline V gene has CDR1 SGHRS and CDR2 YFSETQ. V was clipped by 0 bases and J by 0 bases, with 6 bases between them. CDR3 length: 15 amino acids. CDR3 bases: TGCGCCAGCAGCTTGGACCTAGCGAACACCGGGGAGCTGTTTTTT. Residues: CASSLDLANTGELFF.

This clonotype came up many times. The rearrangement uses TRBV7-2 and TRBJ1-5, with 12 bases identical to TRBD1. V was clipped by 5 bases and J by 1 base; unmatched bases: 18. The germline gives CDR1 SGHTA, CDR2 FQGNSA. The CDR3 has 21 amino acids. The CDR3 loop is CASSRVNSGTGGSGSNQPQHF. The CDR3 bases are TGTGCCAGCAGCCGAGTAAACTCCGGGACAGGGGGCAGTGGAAGCAATCAGCCCCAGCATTTT.

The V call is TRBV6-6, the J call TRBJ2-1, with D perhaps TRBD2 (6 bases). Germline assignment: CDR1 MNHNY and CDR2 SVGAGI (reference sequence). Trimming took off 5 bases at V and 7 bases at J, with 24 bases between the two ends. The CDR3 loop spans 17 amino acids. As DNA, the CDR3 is TGTGCCAGCAGTAAGTCCGGGACTTCCCAAAGAATAAATGAGCAGTTCTTC. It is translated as CASSKSGTSQRINEQFF.

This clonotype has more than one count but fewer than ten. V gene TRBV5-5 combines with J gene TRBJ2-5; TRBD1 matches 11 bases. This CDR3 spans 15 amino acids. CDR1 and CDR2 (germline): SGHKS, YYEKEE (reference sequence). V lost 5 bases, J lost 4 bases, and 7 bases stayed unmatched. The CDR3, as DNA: TGTGCCAGCAGTCACGGACAGGGGGCGCGAGAGACCCAGTACTTC. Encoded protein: CASSHGQGARETQYF.

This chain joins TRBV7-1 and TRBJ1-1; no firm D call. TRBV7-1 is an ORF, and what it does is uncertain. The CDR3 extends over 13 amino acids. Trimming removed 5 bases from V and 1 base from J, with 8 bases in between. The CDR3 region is CASSPLPNTEAFF. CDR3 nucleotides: TGTGCCAGCAGCCCACTGCCGAACACTGAAGCTTTCTTT.

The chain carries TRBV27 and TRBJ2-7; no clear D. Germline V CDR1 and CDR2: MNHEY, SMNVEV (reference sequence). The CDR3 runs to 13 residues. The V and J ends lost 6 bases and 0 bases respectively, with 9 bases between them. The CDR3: CASSGGSSYEQYF. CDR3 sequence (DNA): TGTGCCAGCAGCGGCGGAAGCTCCTACGAGCAGTACTTC.

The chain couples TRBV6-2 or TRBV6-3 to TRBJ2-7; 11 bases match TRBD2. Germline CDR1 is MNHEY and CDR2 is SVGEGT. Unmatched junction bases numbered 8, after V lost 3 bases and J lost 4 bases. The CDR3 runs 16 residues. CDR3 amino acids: CASSYGSGRASYEQYF. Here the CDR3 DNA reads TGTGCCAGCAGTTATGGTAGCGGGAGGGCCTCATACGAGCAGTACTTC.

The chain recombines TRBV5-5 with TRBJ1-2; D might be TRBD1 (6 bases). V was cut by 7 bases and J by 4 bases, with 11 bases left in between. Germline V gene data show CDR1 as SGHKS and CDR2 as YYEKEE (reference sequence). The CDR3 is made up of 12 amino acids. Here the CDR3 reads CASSGQRYGYTF. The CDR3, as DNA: TGTGCCAGCTCCGGACAGCGCTATGGCTACACCTTC.

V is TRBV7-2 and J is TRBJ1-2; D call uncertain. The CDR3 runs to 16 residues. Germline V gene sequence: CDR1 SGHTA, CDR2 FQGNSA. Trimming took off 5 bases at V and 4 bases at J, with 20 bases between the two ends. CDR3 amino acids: CASSGSMREGGYGYTF. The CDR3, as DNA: TGTGCCAGCAGCGGTTCGATGCGAGAGGGAGGCTATGGCTACACCTTC.